A selection of T cell receptor beta chains follows, all from one sample in a study of blood T cell repertoires in COVID-19. Repertoires were generated with immunoSEQ multiplex PCR, while TCRdb's copy carries only in-frame clones and drops some. The repertoire holds approximately 210,000 clones, about 91% seen once, with about 1.3% in the top ten. Sequenced: peripheral blood. These receptors originate from a man aged 25 to 40 with acute or convalescent COVID-19. The CDR3 runs from the conserved cysteine through the conserved F or W. D genes are given only for firm matches. The listing skips clone size in some rows; elsewhere it reads once, few, many or a size class.

J: TRBJ2-7
V: TRBV28
length: 15
size: NA
D: TRBD2
CDR3: CASRTSGRNTYEQYF
DNA: TGTGCCTCCCGGACTAGCGGGAGGAATACTTACGAGCAGTACTTC

J: TRBJ1-2
V: TRBV19
length: 17
size: NA
D: TRBD1
CDR3: CASSISPPGGAGYGYTF
DNA: TGTGCCAGTAGTATATCCCCCCCAGGGGGCGCGGGCTATGGCTACACCTTC

J: TRBJ1-5
V: TRBV30
length: 14
size: many
D: NA
CDR3: CAWSGGLSNQPQHF
DNA: TGTGCCTGGAGTGGGGGACTCTCCAATCAGCCCCAGCATTTT

J: TRBJ1-1
V: TRBV6-1
length: 18
size: NA
D: NA
CDR3: CASSEAGERGRMNTEAFF
DNA: TGTGCCAGCAGTGAGGCTGGAGAAAGGGGAAGGATGAACACTGAAGCTTTCTTT

J: TRBJ2-5
V: TRBV9
length: 18
size: NA
D: NA
CDR3: CASSEGVSTGRFQETQYF
DNA: TGTGCCAGCAGCGAGGGGGTATCGACAGGAAGATTCCAAGAGACCCAGTACTTC

J: TRBJ1-5
V: TRBV6-1
length: 12
size: NA
D: TRBD1
CDR3: CASRQGNQPQHF
DNA: TGTGCCAGCCGACAGGGGAATCAGCCCCAGCATTTT

J: TRBJ2-2
V: TRBV7-8
length: 14
size: NA
D: TRBD2
CDR3: CAGGAGGQIGELFF
DNA: TGTGCAGGCGGGGCGGGAGGCCAGATCGGGGAGCTGTTTTTT

J: TRBJ2-1
V: TRBV30
length: 12
size: NA
D: NA
CDR3: CAFTDRYNEQFF
DNA: TGTGCCTTTACGGACAGATACAATGAGCAGTTCTTC

J: TRBJ2-3
V: TRBV14
length: 15
size: NA
D: TRBD2
CDR3: CASSQGTTGGNTQYF
DNA: TGTGCCAGCAGCCAAGGGACTACGGGAGGAAATACGCAGTATTTT

J: TRBJ2-1
V: TRBV12-3/TRBV12-4
length: 10
size: NA
D: NA
CDR3: CASSSSAEVF
DNA: TGTGCCAGCAGTTCCTCGGCGGAGGTCTTC

J: TRBJ2-7
V: TRBV11-3
length: 15
size: NA
D: TRBD1
CDR3: CASSDTRGRLREQYF
DNA: TGTGCCAGCAGTGATACCAGGGGGCGCTTACGCGAGCAGTACTTC

J: TRBJ1-1
V: TRBV18
length: 16
size: NA
D: NA
CDR3: CASSAARGRSNTEAFF
DNA: TGTGCCAGCTCAGCCGCCCGTGGCAGGTCGAACACTGAAGCTTTCTTT

J: TRBJ2-3
V: TRBV5-1
length: 15
size: NA
D: TRBD2
CDR3: CASSLRLAELDTQYF
DNA: TGCGCCAGCAGCTTGCGACTAGCGGAGCTGGATACGCAGTATTTT

J: TRBJ2-2
V: TRBV5-4
length: 13
size: NA
D: NA
CDR3: CASSQQGPGELFF
DNA: TGTGCCAGCAGCCAACAGGGCCCCGGGGAGCTGTTTTTT

J: TRBJ2-1
V: TRBV28
length: 19
size: NA
D: NA
CDR3: CASSLFFRWARTTYNEQFF
DNA: TGTGCCAGCAGTTTATTTTTCAGGTGGGCCCGAACGACCTACAATGAGCAGTTCTTC

J: TRBJ1-2
V: TRBV5-6
length: 16
size: NA
D: NA
CDR3: CASSFLATRTNYGYTF
DNA: TGTGCCAGCAGCTTCCTCGCGACAAGAACTAACTATGGCTACACCTTC

J: TRBJ1-2
V: TRBV18
length: 14
size: NA
D: NA
CDR3: CASSPDRANYGYTF
DNA: TGTGCCAGCTCACCGGACAGAGCTAACTATGGCTACACCTTC

J: TRBJ1-1
V: TRBV5-1
length: 15
size: NA
D: NA
CDR3: CASSFGGARGTEAFF
DNA: TGCGCCAGCAGTTTCGGGGGGGCCCGCGGCACTGAAGCTTTCTTT

J: TRBJ1-5
V: TRBV4-1
length: 15
size: many
D: NA
CDR3: CASSQVSGGNQPQHF
DNA: TGCGCCAGCAGCCAAGTGTCCGGGGGTAATCAGCCCCAGCATTTT

J: TRBJ2-1
V: TRBV5-1
length: 13
size: NA
D: NA
CDR3: CASSFRFVNEQFF
DNA: TGCGCCAGCAGCTTCCGGTTCGTGAATGAGCAGTTCTTC

J: TRBJ1-6
V: TRBV7-9
length: 15
size: NA
D: NA
CDR3: CASSLGRGVHSPLHF
DNA: TGTGCCAGCAGCTTAGGTCGGGGGGTTCATTCACCCCTCCACTTT

J: TRBJ2-1
V: TRBV7-3
length: 17
size: NA
D: TRBD2
CDR3: CASSLTGGLAGIYEQFF
DNA: TGTGCCAGCAGCTTAACGGGGGGACTAGCGGGAATTTATGAGCAGTTCTTC

J: TRBJ2-5
V: TRBV5-4
length: 14
size: few
D: NA
CDR3: CASTHRGTKETQYF
DNA: TGTGCCAGCACCCATCGGGGGACCAAAGAGACCCAGTACTTC

J: TRBJ2-5
V: TRBV11-2
length: 15
size: few
D: NA
CDR3: CASSATLVYQETQYF
DNA: TGTGCCAGCAGCGCGACCCTAGTTTACCAAGAGACCCAGTACTTC

J: TRBJ1-5
V: TRBV29-1
length: 13
size: NA
D: NA
CDR3: CSAGTNSNQPQHF
DNA: TGCAGCGCCGGGACTAATAGCAATCAGCCCCAGCATTTT

J: TRBJ2-2
V: TRBV6-2/TRBV6-3
length: 16
size: NA
D: NA
CDR3: CASIYAGFNVAGELFF
DNA: TGTGCCAGCATTTACGCAGGCTTTAACGTTGCCGGGGAGCTGTTTTTT

J: TRBJ1-6
V: TRBV24-1
length: 14
size: NA
D: TRBD1
CDR3: CATSRDRDNSPLHF
DNA: TGTGCCACCAGTCGGGACAGGGATAATTCACCCCTCCACTTT

J: TRBJ2-7
V: TRBV13
length: 14
size: NA
D: TRBD1
CDR3: CASGGGDRRDEQYF
DNA: TGTGCCAGCGGAGGCGGGGACAGGCGAGACGAGCAGTACTTC

J: TRBJ1-6
V: TRBV4-1
length: 17
size: NA
D: NA
CDR3: CASSQDLGAGANSPLHF
DNA: TGCGCCAGCAGCCAAGATCTAGGTGCGGGGGCTAATTCACCCCTCCACTTT

J: TRBJ2-2
V: TRBV24-1
length: 13
size: NA
D: NA
CDR3: CATQGQNTGELFF
DNA: TGTGCCACCCAGGGACAGAACACCGGGGAGCTGTTTTTT

J: TRBJ1-5
V: TRBV9
length: 15
size: few
D: NA
CDR3: CASSVEQGPDQPQHF
DNA: TGTGCCAGCAGCGTAGAACAGGGACCAGATCAGCCCCAGCATTTT

J: TRBJ2-7
V: TRBV11-2
length: 14
size: NA
D: TRBD1
CDR3: CASSTGTGFHEQYF
DNA: TGTGCCAGCAGCACCGGGACAGGGTTTCACGAGCAGTACTTC

J: TRBJ1-1
V: TRBV4-1
length: 15
size: NA
D: NA
CDR3: CASSQGFSVNTEAFF
DNA: TGCGCCAGCAGCCAAGGGTTCTCAGTGAACACTGAAGCTTTCTTT

J: TRBJ2-7
V: TRBV7-6
length: 14
size: NA
D: NA
CDR3: CASSLNYVSYEQYF
DNA: TGTGCCAGCAGCTTAAACTACGTATCCTACGAGCAGTACTTC

J: TRBJ1-4
V: TRBV28
length: 14
size: NA
D: NA
CDR3: CATRWRGGNEKLFF
DNA: TGTGCCACCAGATGGCGGGGCGGGAATGAAAAACTGTTTTTT

J: TRBJ2-7
V: TRBV6-5
length: 15
size: NA
D: TRBD1
CDR3: CASSYSNRGLSEQYF
DNA: TGTGCCAGCAGTTACTCGAACAGGGGGCTGTCTGAGCAGTACTTC